Each of the 17 T cell receptor beta chains below was sequenced from the same sample in a study of molecular identifiers for immune sequencing clone quantification. MiXCR was run by TCRdb on the PCR reads, yielding one entry per CDR3 protein. The sample carries about 640,000 distinct CDR3 sequences, about 20% recorded once. The sequencing input was naive CD8+ T cells from blood, with Jurkat cell RNA spiked in. Regarding subset: FACS-sorted CD8+CD4-CCR7+CD45RA+ naive T cells. The source of these receptors is a human donor in good health. Some libraries in this study had Jurkat cell RNA spiked in.

Regarding this clonotype: This may come from a read error, since a much larger clone is one base off. V and J are TRBV27 and TRBJ2-5; 8 nucleotides line up with TRBD2. There are 16 residues in the CDR3. The germline V gene has CDR1 MNHEY and CDR2 SMNVEV (reference sequence). The CDR3 bases are TGTACCAGCAGTTTATTCGGGTTAGCGGGGCAAGAGACCCAGTACTTC. It encodes CTSSLFGLAGQETQYF.

This clonotype showed up just a few times. The CDR3 coding sequence is TGTGCCACGCGACAGGGGGTTGTCAATGAGCAGTTCTTC. It yields the protein CATRQGVVNEQFF. V gene TRBV19 combines with J gene TRBJ2-1; 9 nucleotides line up with TRBD1. The V and J ends lost 10 bases and 6 bases, in that order; junction bases with no gene match: 7. This CDR3 is 13 amino acids long. CDR1 is LNHDA, CDR2 SQIVND, per germline (reference sequence).

This clonotype was recorded at least ten times. The chain is built from TRBV29-1 and TRBJ2-2; D unclear. The CDR3 is 11 residues long. CDR1 SQVTM and CDR2 ANQGSEA come from the germline V gene. V was cut by 6 bases and J by 7 bases, with 9 bases left in between. The CDR3 coding sequence is TGCAGCGTCGTCGATTTCGGGGAGCTGTTTTTT. It specifies CSVVDFGELFF.

As to this clonotype: A much larger clone sits a single nucleotide away, making a read error possible. CDR3 region: CATSRPQTNTGELFF. The CDR3 region has the DNA TGTGCCACCAGTCGCCCACAAACGAACACCGGGGAGCTGTTTTTT. The chain combines TRBV24-1 with TRBJ2-2; the D is unclear. The CDR3 spans 15 residues. Germline CDR1 KGHDR, CDR2 SFDVKD. The V and J ends lost 6 bases and 0 bases respectively, with 10 bases between them.

The chain joins TRBV30 to TRBJ2-1, with D unclear. V lost 2 bases, J lost 4 bases, and 12 bases lay in between. Looked up from germline, CDR1 is GTSNPN and CDR2 is SVGIG (reference sequence). The CDR3 contains 14 residues. The CDR3 loop is CAWSSPIAYNEQFF. CDR3 coding DNA: TGTGCCTGGAGTAGTCCGATCGCATACAATGAGCAGTTCTTC.

J is TRBJ2-7 and V is TRBV7-9, with 9 bases that match TRBD1. Unmatched junction bases numbered 11, after V lost 8 bases and J lost 3 bases. The length of the CDR3 is 15 residues. Germline CDR1 SEHNR, CDR2 FQNEAQ (reference sequence). The CDR3 spells CASGPPQGASYEQYF. CDR3 sequence (DNA): TGTGCCAGCGGCCCGCCACAGGGGGCAAGCTACGAGCAGTACTTC.

This clonotype was seen many times. The chain carries TRBV9 and TRBJ2-7; 7 nucleotides line up with TRBD1. Germline-derived CDR1 and CDR2 are SGDLS and YYNGEE. V was clipped by 4 bases and J by 1 base; unmatched bases: 5. The CDR3 consists of 14 residues. The CDR3 bases are TGTGCCAGCAGCTCAGGGGGTCTTTCCTACGAGCAGTACTTC. Encoded protein: CASSSGGLSYEQYF. Combining the CDR3 with reference TRBV9 and TRBJ2-7 gives the whole variable domain DSGVTQTPKHLITATGQRVTLRCSPRSGDLSVYWYQQSLDQGLQFLIQYYNGEERAKGNILERFSAQQFPDLHSELNLSSLELGDSALYFCASSSGGLSYEQYFGPGTRLTVT.

This clonotype was counted at least ten times. V and J are TRBV11-2 and TRBJ2-4, with 10 bases fitting TRBD2. This CDR3 has 16 residues. Trimming at V came to 6 bases and at J to 0 bases, leaving 5 bases not matched to a gene. Per the germline V gene, CDR1 is SGHAT and CDR2 is FQNNGV. CDR3 amino acids: CASRASGGLAKNIQYF. The CDR3 region has the DNA TGTGCCAGCAGAGCTAGCGGGGGACTAGCCAAAAACATTCAGTACTTC. Supplemented by reference TRBV11-2 and TRBJ2-4, the full variable domain reads EAGVAQSPRYKIIEKRQSVAFWCNPISGHATLYWYQQILGQGPKLLIQFQNNGVVDDSQLPKDRFSAERLKGVDSTLKIQPAKLEDSAVYLCASRASGGLAKNIQYFGAGTRLSVL.

This clonotype was found a few times. The V call is TRBV6-5, the J call TRBJ2-5; D might be TRBD1 (5 bases). The CDR3 is 15 amino acids. The V gene lost 7 bases and the J gene lost 2 bases, with 17 bases spanning the gap. CDR1 MNHEY and CDR2 SVGAGI come from the germline V gene. The CDR3 reads CASTPRTSGQETQYF. Written as DNA, the CDR3 is TGTGCCAGCACTCCTCGGACATCCGGGCAAGAGACCCAGTACTTC.

This clonotype was seen ten or more times. This sequence joins TRBV5-6 and TRBJ1-1, with D hard to call. Trimming took off 4 bases at V and 3 bases at J, with 10 bases between the two ends. The CDR3 is made up of 13 amino acids. From germline, CDR1 is SGHDT and CDR2 YYEEEE. Written as DNA, the CDR3 is TGTGCCAGCAGCCCGAGACACTACACTGAAGCTTTCTTT. It translates to CASSPRHYTEAFF.

This clonotype was seen a few times. V gene TRBV2 combines with J gene TRBJ2-7; no clear D gene. Germline CDR1 and CDR2: SNHLY and FYNNEI. V lost 3 bases, J lost 3 bases, and 9 bases lay in between. The CDR3 length is 13 residues. CDR3 loop: CASSDSLDYEQYF. The CDR3 coding sequence is TGTGCCAGCAGTGACAGCTTGGACTACGAGCAGTACTTC.

With respect to this clonotype: This may be a read error: a much more frequent sequence differs by one nucleotide. V usage is TRBV6-2 or TRBV6-3 and J usage is TRBJ2-3; D remains unclear. In germline, CDR1 is MNHEY, CDR2 SVGEGT. Trimming stripped 4 bases from V and 4 bases from J, with 15 bases between. The CDR3 covers 15 residues. CDR3 DNA: TGTGCCAGCAGTTTCCTTCCGACCCGGGCAGATACGCAGTATTTT. Encoded protein: CASSFLPTRADTQYF.

This clonotype was recorded at least ten times. The chain is built from TRBV28 and TRBJ2-3; TRBD1 agrees at 7 bases. Germline trimming cut 6 bases from V and 4 bases from J; bases unmatched to any gene: 16. The CDR3 contains 17 residues. The germline CDR1 and CDR2 sequences are MDHEN and SYDVKM. CDR3 DNA: TGTGCCAGCAGACCAACCCCGACACGGACAGGTCCAGATACGCAGTATTTT. Amino acid sequence: CASRPTPTRTGPDTQYF.

At least ten counts were recorded for this clonotype. V is TRBV12-3 or TRBV12-4 and J is TRBJ1-1, with 10 bases that match TRBD1. There are 13 residues in the CDR3. After removal of 9 bases from V and 0 bases from J, the junction contained 1 base not matched to a gene. In DNA form, the CDR3 reads TGTGCCAGTGGGACAGGGGTGAACACTGAAGCTTTCTTT. Translating it yields CASGTGVNTEAFF.

The sample holds a few counts of this clonotype. V is TRBV11-2 and J is TRBJ2-3; 11 bases are shared with TRBD2. The CDR3 length is 15 residues. Per the germline V gene, CDR1 is SGHAT and CDR2 is FQNNGV. Trimming at V came to 6 bases and at J to 6 bases, leaving 8 bases not matched to a gene. The chain's CDR3 is CASRKVAGGPDTQYF. The CDR3 DNA reads as TGTGCCAGCAGGAAGGTAGCGGGAGGGCCCGATACGCAGTATTTT.

There are many counts of this clonotype. J is TRBJ2-7 and V is TRBV5-6; 7 bases fit TRBD1. V shed 0 bases and J 10 bases; nucleotides not matched to a gene: 1. Germline V CDR1 and CDR2: SGHDT, YYEEEE. CDR3 length equals 11 residues. CDR3 residues: CASSLGQGQYF. The DNA of the CDR3 is TGTGCCAGCAGCTTGGGACAGGGCCAGTACTTC.

This clonotype was found many times. The J gene is TRBJ1-5, the V gene TRBV4-3; no reliable D call. The length of the CDR3 is 14 residues. The germline V and J ends were trimmed by 1 base and 6 bases, with 10 bases remaining between them. Germline CDR1 and CDR2: LGHNA and YSLEER. CDR3 nucleotide sequence: TGCGCCAGCAGCCAAGGGGAAGGGATTCAGCCCCAGCATTTT. It yields the protein CASSQGEGIQPQHF.